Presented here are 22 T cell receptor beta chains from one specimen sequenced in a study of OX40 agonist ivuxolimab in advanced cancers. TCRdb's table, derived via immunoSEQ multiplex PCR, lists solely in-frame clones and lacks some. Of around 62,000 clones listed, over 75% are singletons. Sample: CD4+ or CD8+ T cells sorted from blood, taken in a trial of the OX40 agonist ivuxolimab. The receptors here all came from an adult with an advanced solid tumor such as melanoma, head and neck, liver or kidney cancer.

CDR3 in DNA: TGTGCCAGCAGTTCCAGGGGGAGAGGCACTGAAGCTTTCTTT. It encodes CASSSRGRGTEAFF. The J gene is TRBJ1-1, the V gene TRBV5-8; 7 positions agree with TRBD1. V was clipped by 5 bases and J by 4 bases; unmatched bases: 8. The CDR3 totals 14 residues. Germline V gives CDR1 SGHTS, CDR2 YDEGEE.

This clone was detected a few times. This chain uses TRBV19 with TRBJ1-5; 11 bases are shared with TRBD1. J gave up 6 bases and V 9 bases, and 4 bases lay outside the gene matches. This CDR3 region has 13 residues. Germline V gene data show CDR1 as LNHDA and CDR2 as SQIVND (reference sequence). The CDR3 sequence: CASAGTGGQPQHF. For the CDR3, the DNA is TGTGCCAGCGCCGGGACAGGGGGTCAGCCCCAGCATTTT.

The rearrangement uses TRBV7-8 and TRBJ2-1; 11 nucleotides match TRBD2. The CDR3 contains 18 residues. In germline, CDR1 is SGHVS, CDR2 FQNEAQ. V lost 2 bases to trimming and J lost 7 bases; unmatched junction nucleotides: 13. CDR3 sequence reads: CASSLPSRLAGRRNEQFF. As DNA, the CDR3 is TGTGCCAGCAGCTTACCCTCAAGACTAGCGGGAAGGAGGAATGAGCAGTTCTTC.

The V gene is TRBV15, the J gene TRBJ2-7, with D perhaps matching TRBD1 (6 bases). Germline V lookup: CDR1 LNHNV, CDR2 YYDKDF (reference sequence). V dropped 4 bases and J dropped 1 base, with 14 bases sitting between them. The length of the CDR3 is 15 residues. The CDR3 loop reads CATSKGGTGSYEQYF. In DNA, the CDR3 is TGTGCCACCAGCAAAGGAGGAACAGGGTCCTACGAGCAGTACTTC.

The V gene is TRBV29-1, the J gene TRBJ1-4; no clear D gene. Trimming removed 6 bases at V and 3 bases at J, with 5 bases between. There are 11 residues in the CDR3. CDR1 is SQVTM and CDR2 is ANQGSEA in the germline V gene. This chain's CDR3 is CSVGSNEKLFF. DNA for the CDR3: TGCAGCGTCGGCTCTAATGAAAAACTGTTTTTT.

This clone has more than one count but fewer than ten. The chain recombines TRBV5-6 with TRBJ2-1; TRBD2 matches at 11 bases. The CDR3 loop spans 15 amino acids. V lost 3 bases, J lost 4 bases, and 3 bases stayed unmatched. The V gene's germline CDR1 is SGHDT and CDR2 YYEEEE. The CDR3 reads CASSSTSGMYNEQFF. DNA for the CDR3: TGTGCCAGCAGCTCGACTAGCGGGATGTACAATGAGCAGTTCTTC.

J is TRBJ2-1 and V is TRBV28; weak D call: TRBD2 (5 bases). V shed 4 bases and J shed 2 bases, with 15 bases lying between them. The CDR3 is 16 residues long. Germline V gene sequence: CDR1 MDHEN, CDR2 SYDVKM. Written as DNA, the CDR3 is TGTGCCAGCAGTTCCCCCGGTAGCGCAACCTACAATGAGCAGTTCTTC. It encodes CASSSPGSATYNEQFF.

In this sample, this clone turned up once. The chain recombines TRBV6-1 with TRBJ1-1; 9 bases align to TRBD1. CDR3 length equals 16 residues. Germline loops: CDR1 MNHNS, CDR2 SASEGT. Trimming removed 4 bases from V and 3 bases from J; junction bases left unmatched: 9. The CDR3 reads CASSVRPGTGYTEAFF. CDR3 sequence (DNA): TGTGCCAGCAGTGTAAGACCCGGGACAGGGTACACTGAAGCTTTCTTT.

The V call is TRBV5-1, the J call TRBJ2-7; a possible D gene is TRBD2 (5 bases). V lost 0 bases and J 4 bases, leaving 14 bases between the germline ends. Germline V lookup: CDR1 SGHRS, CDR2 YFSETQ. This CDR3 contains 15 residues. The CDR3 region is CASSLDGVWSYEQYF. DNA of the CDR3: TGCGCCAGCAGCTTGGACGGGGTTTGGTCGTACGAGCAGTACTTC.

The CDR3 is CASSWNRDEQYF. The CDR3 nucleotides read TGTGCCAGCAGTTGGAACAGGGACGAGCAGTACTTC. The chain joins TRBV2 to TRBJ2-7; possible D gene TRBD1, 6 bases. Germline V gene data show CDR1 as SNHLY and CDR2 as FYNNEI. CDR3 length equals 12 residues. V was clipped by 5 bases and J by 5 bases, with 10 bases between them.

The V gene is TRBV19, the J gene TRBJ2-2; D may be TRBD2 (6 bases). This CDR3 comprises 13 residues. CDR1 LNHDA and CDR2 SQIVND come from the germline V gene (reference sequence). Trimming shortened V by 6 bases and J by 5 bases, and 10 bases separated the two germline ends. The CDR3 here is CASRIGGTGELFF. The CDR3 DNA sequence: TGTGCCAGTAGGATCGGGGGAACCGGGGAGCTGTTTTTT. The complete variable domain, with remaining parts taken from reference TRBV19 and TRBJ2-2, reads DGGITQSPKYLFRKEGQNVTLSCEQNLNHDAMYWYRQDPGQGLRLIYYSQIVNDFQKGDIAEGYSVSREKKESFPLTVTSAQKNPTAFYLCASRIGGTGELFFGEGSRLTVL.

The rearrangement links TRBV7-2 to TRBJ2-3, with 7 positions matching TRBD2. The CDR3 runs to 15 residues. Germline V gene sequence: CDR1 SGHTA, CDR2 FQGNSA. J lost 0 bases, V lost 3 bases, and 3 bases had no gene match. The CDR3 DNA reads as TGTGCCAGCAGCTTGCTAGCGGCTAGCACAGATACGCAGTATTTT. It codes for CASSLLAASTDTQYF. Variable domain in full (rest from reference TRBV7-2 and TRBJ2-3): GAGVSQSPSNKVTEKGKDVELRCDPISGHTALYWYRQSLGQGLEFLIYFQGNSAPDKSGLPSDRFSAERTGGSVSTLTIQRTQQEDSAVYLCASSLLAASTDTQYFGPGTRLTVL.

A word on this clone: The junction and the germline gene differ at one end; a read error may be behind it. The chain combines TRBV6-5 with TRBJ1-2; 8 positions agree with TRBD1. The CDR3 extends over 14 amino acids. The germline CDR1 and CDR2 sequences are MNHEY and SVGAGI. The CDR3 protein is CASRTPGQVYRYTF. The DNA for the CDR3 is TGTGCCAGCAGAACACCGGGACAGGTCTATCGCTACACCTTC.

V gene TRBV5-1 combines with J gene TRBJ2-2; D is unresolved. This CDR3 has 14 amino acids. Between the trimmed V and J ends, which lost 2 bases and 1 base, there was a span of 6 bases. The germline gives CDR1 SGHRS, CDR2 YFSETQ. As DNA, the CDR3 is TGCGCCAGCAGCTTTGGCGAGAACACCGGGGAGCTGTTTTTT. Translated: CASSFGENTGELFF. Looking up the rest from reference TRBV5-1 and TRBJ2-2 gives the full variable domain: KAGVTQTPRYLIKTRGQQVTLSCSPISGHRSVSWYQQTPGQGLQFLFEYFSETQRNKGNFPGRFSGRQFSNSRSEMNVSTLELGDSALYLCASSFGENTGELFFGEGSRLTVL.

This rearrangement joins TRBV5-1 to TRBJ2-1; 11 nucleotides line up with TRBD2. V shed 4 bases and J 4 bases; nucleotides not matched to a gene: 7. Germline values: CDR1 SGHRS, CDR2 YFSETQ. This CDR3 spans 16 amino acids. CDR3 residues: CASSLQTSGIYNEQFF. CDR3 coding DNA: TGCGCCAGCAGCCTCCAGACTAGCGGGATATACAATGAGCAGTTCTTC.

CDR3: CASSWVRETQYF. CDR3 sequence (DNA): TGTGCCAGCAGTTGGGTGAGGGAGACCCAGTACTTC. V and J are TRBV2 and TRBJ2-5, with D unresolved. Germline-derived CDR1 and CDR2 are SNHLY and FYNNEI. The CDR3 runs 12 residues. Trimming shortened V by 5 bases and J by 5 bases, and 9 bases separated the two germline ends.

CDR3 loop: CASSLGTSGMYNEQFF. The CDR3 DNA reads TGTGCCAGCAGCCTGGGGACTAGCGGGATGTACAATGAGCAGTTCTTC. The V gene is TRBV7-6, the J gene TRBJ2-1, with 13 bases identical to TRBD2. The CDR3 spans 16 residues. Trimming removed 5 bases from V and 4 bases from J; junction bases left unmatched: 5. Germline V gene sequence: CDR1 SGHVS, CDR2 FNYEAQ.

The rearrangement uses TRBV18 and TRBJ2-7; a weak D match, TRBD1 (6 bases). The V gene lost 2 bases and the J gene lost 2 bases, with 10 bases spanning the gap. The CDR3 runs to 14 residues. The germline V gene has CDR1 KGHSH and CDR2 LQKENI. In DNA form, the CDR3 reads TGTGCCAGCTCACCAAACGGACAGACCTACGAGCAGTACTTC. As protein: CASSPNGQTYEQYF.

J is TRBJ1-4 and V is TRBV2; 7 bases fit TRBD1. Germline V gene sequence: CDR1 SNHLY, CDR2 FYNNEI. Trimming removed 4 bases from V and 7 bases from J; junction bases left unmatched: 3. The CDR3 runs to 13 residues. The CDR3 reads CASSGQGVEKLFF. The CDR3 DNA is TGTGCCAGCAGTGGACAGGGAGTTGAAAAACTGTTTTTT.

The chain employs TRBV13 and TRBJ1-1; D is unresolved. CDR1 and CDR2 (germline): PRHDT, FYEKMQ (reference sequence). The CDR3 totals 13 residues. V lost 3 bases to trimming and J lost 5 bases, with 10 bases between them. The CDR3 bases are TGTGCCAGCAGCTTTGCCCGGGATACTGAAGCTTTCTTT. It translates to CASSFARDTEAFF.

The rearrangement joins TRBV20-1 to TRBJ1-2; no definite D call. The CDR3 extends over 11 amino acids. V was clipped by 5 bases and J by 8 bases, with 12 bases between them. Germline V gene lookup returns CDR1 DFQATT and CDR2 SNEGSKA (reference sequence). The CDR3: CSAALMGGYTF. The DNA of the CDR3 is TGCAGTGCTGCCCTTATGGGCGGCTACACCTTC.

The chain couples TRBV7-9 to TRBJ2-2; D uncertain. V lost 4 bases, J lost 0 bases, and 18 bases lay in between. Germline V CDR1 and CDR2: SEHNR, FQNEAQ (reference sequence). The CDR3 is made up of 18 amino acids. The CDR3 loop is CASSSPAGSNPNTGELFF. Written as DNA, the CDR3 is TGTGCCAGCAGCTCCCCGGCAGGCTCGAACCCGAACACCGGGGAGCTGTTTTTT. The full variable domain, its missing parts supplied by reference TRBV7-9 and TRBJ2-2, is DTGVSQNPRHKITKRGQNVTFRCDPISEHNRLYWYRQTLGQGPEFLTYFQNEAQLEKSRLLSDRFSAERPKGSFSTLEIQRTEQGDSAMYLCASSSPAGSNPNTGELFFGEGSRLTVL.